The text below deals with one TCR beta chain. Its specificity is not known. The data were taken from a study of T cell responses to AZD1222 COVID-19 vaccine. Study-wide findings and caveats: Clonal diversity was possibly underestimated, and white British individuals and females predominated among donors. Repertoire sampling happened only post peak T cell response. Rises in breadth and depth of Spike-specific TCRs came after two AZD1222 doses.

Germline CDR1 and CDR2: LGHDT and YNNKEL (reference sequence). The CDR3 is 17 residues long. V was trimmed by 4 bases and J by 1 base, leaving 19 bases between them. Some second doses came at about 4 weeks and others at about 12 weeks; these were pooled. Repertoires were generated with immunoSEQ multiplex PCR, while TCRdb's copy carries only in-frame clones and drops some. The sample includes more than 85,000 clones, roughly 90% of them seen just once. V usage is TRBV3-1 (or the pseudogene TRBV3-2) and J usage is TRBJ2-5; D remains unclear. This sequence originates from an adult who received the AZD1222 COVID-19 vaccine. The sample here was peripheral blood, taken 28 days after the second AZD1222 dose. CDR3 protein: CASSLTKAWETQETQYF. DNA for the CDR3: TGTGCCAGCAGCCTAACAAAGGCCTGGGAAACCCAAGAGACCCAGTACTTC.